A single sample is the source of the 15 T cell receptor beta chains below, sequenced in a study of blood T cells in healthy people across ages. Together with a sample-barcoded 5' primer, a J-beta primer mix was included in a second PCR lasting roughly 7 to 11 cycles. TCRdb reprocessed the 5' RACE reads via MiXCR and lists one record per CDR3 protein. This sample has 540,000 or so distinct CDR3 sequences, with less than 60% found just once. The specimen was blood. Every receptor here comes from a man of 80 years or more in good health.

The chain combines TRBV7-2 with TRBJ2-5, with D perhaps being TRBD1 or TRBD2 (5 bases each). V was cut by 0 bases and J by 11 bases, with 22 bases left in between. The CDR3 consists of 16 residues. CDR1 and CDR2 from the germline V gene are SGHTA and FQGNSA. The CDR3 protein is CASSLAVVRGDNEQYF. The CDR3 DNA reads as TGTGCCAGCAGCTTAGCGGTGGTGAGGGGTGACAATGAGCAGTACTTC.

The rearrangement joins TRBV7-2 to TRBJ2-4; D is uncertain. CDR3 size: 13 residues. CDR1 and CDR2 from the germline V gene are SGHTA and FQGNSA. Trimming took off 6 bases at V and 5 bases at J, with 11 bases between the two ends. The CDR3 reads CASSQRRQNIQYF. The CDR3 region has the DNA TGTGCCAGCAGTCAAAGACGACAAAACATTCAGTACTTC.

This clonotype showed up just a few times. The chain has TRBV6-5 and TRBJ2-2, with TRBD1 identical over 7 bases. The CDR3 has 16 amino acids. Germline lookup yields CDR1 MNHEY and CDR2 SVGAGI. Trimming cost V 0 bases and J 1 base; bases outside gene matches: 2. The CDR3 DNA sequence: TGTGCCAGCAGTTACTCCGGGACAGAGAACACCGGGGAGCTGTTTTTT. It encodes CASSYSGTENTGELFF.

The V and J genes are TRBV7-9 and TRBJ2-3, with D hard to call. Trimming stripped 2 bases from V and 1 base from J, with 16 bases between. CDR3 size: 17 residues. Germline CDR1 reads SEHNR; CDR2 reads FQNEAQ (reference sequence). CDR3 residues: CASSLRSMAAGTDTQYF. CDR3 DNA: TGTGCCAGCAGCTTACGGTCCATGGCGGCGGGCACAGATACGCAGTATTTT.

This clonotype was found many times. CDR3 amino acids: CSAEDRVYGYTF. CDR3 DNA sequence: TGCAGCGCCGAGGACAGGGTCTATGGCTACACCTTC. The rearrangement uses TRBV29-1 and TRBJ1-2, with 8 nucleotides matching TRBD1. Germline trimming cut 7 bases from V and 4 bases from J; bases unmatched to any gene: 5. CDR1 and CDR2 (germline): SQVTM, ANQGSEA. The CDR3 runs to 12 residues.

The gene calls are TRBV18 and TRBJ1-1; D remains ambiguous. CDR3 length equals 12 residues. The V end was cut by 6 bases, the J end by 1 base, with 6 bases between. Germline CDR1 and CDR2: KGHSH and LQKENI. The CDR3 reads CASSQQNTEAFF. In DNA, the CDR3 is TGTGCCAGCTCGCAACAGAACACTGAAGCTTTCTTT.

This clonotype has a handful of counts. The chain has TRBV12-3 or TRBV12-4 and TRBJ2-5; tentatively, D is TRBD1 (6 bases). The CDR3 totals 14 residues. The V end was cut by 4 bases, the J end by 5 bases, with 14 bases between. CDR3 sequence: CASSWGHGEETQYF. The CDR3 nucleotides read TGTGCCAGCAGTTGGGGACATGGGGAGGAGACCCAGTACTTC.

This rearrangement joins TRBV7-2 to TRBJ1-6; D remains unclear. The V gene's germline CDR1 is SGHTA and CDR2 FQGNSA. The CDR3 runs to 12 residues. V was pared by 4 bases and J by 9 bases, with 7 bases between. Here the CDR3 reads CASSSGLSPLHF. DNA for the CDR3: TGTGCCAGCAGCTCCGGCCTTTCACCCCTCCACTTT.

The rearrangement joins TRBV5-1 to TRBJ2-3; a possible D gene is TRBD2 (6 bases). Germline CDR1 reads SGHRS; CDR2 reads YFSETQ. CDR3 size: 14 residues. Trimming removed 0 bases at V and 6 bases at J, with 11 bases between. The CDR3 DNA follows: TGCGCCAGCAGCTTGGCCCCGGGGGACGATACGCAGTATTTT. Translated: CASSLAPGDDTQYF.

The table lists this clonotype with a few counts. V and J are TRBV6-2 or TRBV6-3 and TRBJ2-7, with 8 nucleotides matching TRBD1. The CDR3 has 15 residues. Unmatched junction bases numbered 10, after V lost 6 bases and J lost 3 bases. The V gene's germline CDR1 is MNHEY and CDR2 SVGEGT. This CDR3 reads CASSRDRGDVYEQYF. The CDR3 DNA is TGTGCCAGCAGCCGAGACAGGGGTGATGTCTACGAGCAGTACTTC.

Only a few counts were recorded for this clonotype. J is TRBJ2-7 and V is TRBV5-1; D is perhaps TRBD1 (7 bases). V was clipped by 0 bases and J by 1 base, with 11 bases between them. Germline values: CDR1 SGHRS, CDR2 YFSETQ. The CDR3 totals 15 residues. CDR3 in DNA: TGCGCCAGCAGCTTGGGGGCGGGACAGTCCTACGAGCAGTACTTC. Its protein is CASSLGAGQSYEQYF. Looking up the rest from reference TRBV5-1 and TRBJ2-7 gives the full variable domain: KAGVTQTPRYLIKTRGQQVTLSCSPISGHRSVSWYQQTPGQGLQFLFEYFSETQRNKGNFPGRFSGRQFSNSRSEMNVSTLELGDSALYLCASSLGAGQSYEQYFGPGTRLTVT.

Only a few counts were recorded for this clonotype. The chain carries TRBV7-9 and TRBJ1-2, with D possibly matching TRBD1 (6 bases). The length of the CDR3 is 15 residues. CDR1 and CDR2 (germline): SEHNR, FQNEAQ (reference sequence). V was clipped by 0 bases and J by 3 bases, with 11 bases between them. This CDR3 is CASSLAGGPDYGYTF. In nucleotides, the CDR3 is TGTGCCAGCAGCTTAGCAGGGGGTCCGGACTATGGCTACACCTTC.

Only a few counts were recorded for this clonotype. V is TRBV10-3 and J is TRBJ2-1; D call uncertain. Germline CDR1 reads ENHRY; CDR2 reads SYGVKD. V was cut by 8 bases and J by 1 base, with 9 bases left in between. This CDR3 has 13 residues. CDR3 DNA: TGTGCCATCGCCGATAGATCCTACAATGAGCAGTTCTTC. Translated, it gives CAIADRSYNEQFF.

The gene calls are TRBV6-2 or TRBV6-3 and TRBJ2-7; D might be TRBD1 or TRBD2, each matching 6 bases. CDR3 length: 17 amino acids. Germline-derived CDR1 and CDR2 are MNHEY and SVGEGT. The V end lost 2 bases, the J end lost 3 bases, and 20 bases lay between the germline ends. The CDR3 is CASSYTNRDSRNYEQYF. DNA for the CDR3: TGTGCCAGCAGTTACACCAACAGGGACTCGAGGAACTACGAGCAGTACTTC.

About this clonotype: Just one base apart from a much larger clone, this may be a read error. The chain links TRBV6-5 to TRBJ2-5; 13 bases match TRBD2. The CDR3 covers 16 residues. V dropped 2 bases and J dropped 11; count of bases not matched to a gene: 11. Per the germline V gene, CDR1 is MNHEY and CDR2 is SVGAGI. The CDR3 nucleotides read TGTGCCAGCAGTTACCTAACTAGCGGGGGGGGCAATGAGCAGTACTTC. Translated: CASSYLTSGGGNEQYF.